The 29 T cell receptor beta chains presented below share a single source sample, sequenced in a study of T-cell reconstitution after alpha-beta-depleted transplantation in children. The TCRbeta library incorporated unique molecular identifiers. One entry per CDR3 protein, called by TCRdb with MiXCR from the PCR reads. The sample holds roughly 200,000 distinct CDR3 sequences, about 9.5% seen once. The source material was PBMCs from the stem cell graft donor, sampled from the stem cell graft. These receptors were collected from a human donor who donated a stem cell graft to a child with acute lymphoblastic leukemia.

The chain couples TRBV12-3 or TRBV12-4 to TRBJ1-3; no clear D gene. The V end was cut by 7 bases, the J end by 0 bases, with 10 bases between. The CDR3 runs to 14 residues. In DNA form, the CDR3 reads TGTGCCAGCACATCGGGGTTCTCTGGAAACACCATATATTTT. This translates into CASTSGFSGNTIYF.

In this sample, this clonotype turned up a few times. V is TRBV12-3 or TRBV12-4 and J is TRBJ2-2; D not certain. V lost 5 bases to trimming and J lost 6 bases, with 22 bases between them. The CDR3 runs 17 residues. The CDR3 region is CASSPALDTPIPGELFF. The CDR3 nucleotides read TGTGCCAGCAGTCCCGCCCTCGACACTCCCATTCCCGGGGAGCTGTTTTTT.

The rearrangement joins TRBV6-2 or TRBV6-3 to TRBJ1-5; 9 bases map to TRBD1. The CDR3 spans 17 residues. Germline V gene sequence: CDR1 MNHEY, CDR2 SVGEGT. The V and J ends lost 1 base and 10 bases, in that order; junction bases with no gene match: 14. CDR3 residues: CASSYLTGGRLVQPQHF. DNA of the CDR3: TGTGCCAGCAGTTACTTGACAGGGGGTAGGTTGGTACAACCCCAGCATTTT.

Only a few counts were recorded for this clonotype. DNA of the CDR3: TGTGCCAGCAGCTTGCACAATCAAGAGACCCAGTACTTC. Translation gives CASSLHNQETQYF. The rearrangement uses TRBV7-2 and TRBJ2-5; no clear D gene. Germline V CDR1 and CDR2: SGHTA, FQGNSA. The CDR3 covers 13 residues. Trimming removed 3 bases from V and 2 bases from J, with 7 bases in between.

The chain has TRBV5-4 and TRBJ2-4; D remains ambiguous. Per germline, CDR1 SGHNT and CDR2 YYREEE (reference sequence). Deletions cut 0 bases from V and 2 bases from J, with 9 bases between. This CDR3 is built from 15 residues. CDR3 loop: CASSLAGGPKNIQYF. The CDR3 nucleotides are TGTGCCAGCAGCTTGGCAGGCGGACCCAAAAACATTCAGTACTTC. The entire variable domain, with the rest obtained from reference TRBV5-4 and TRBJ2-4, is as follows: ETGVTQSPTHLIKTRGQQVTLRCSSQSGHNTVSWYQQALGQGPQFIFQYYREEENGRGNFPPRFSGLQFPNYSSELNVNALELDDSALYLCASSLAGGPKNIQYFGAGTRLSVL.

The sample holds a few counts of this clonotype. This sequence joins TRBV5-5 and TRBJ1-2; 8 positions match TRBD1. J lost 6 bases, V lost 1 base, and 8 bases had no gene match. The CDR3 totals 15 residues. The germline V gene has CDR1 SGHKS and CDR2 YYEKEE (reference sequence). CDR3 sequence reads: CASSLFRQGRDGYTF. The CDR3 DNA reads TGTGCCAGCAGCTTGTTTAGACAGGGGAGAGATGGCTACACCTTC.

This clonotype has only a few counts. J is TRBJ2-5 and V is TRBV7-2; TRBD1 is a possible D gene (7 bases). CDR1 SGHTA and CDR2 FQGNSA come from the germline V gene. V shed 5 bases and J shed 5 bases, with 18 bases lying between them. CDR3 length: 15 amino acids. CDR3 region: CASSPPGRGEETQYF. In DNA form, the CDR3 reads TGTGCCAGCAGCCCCCCTGGCAGGGGGGAGGAGACCCAGTACTTC.

This clonotype was observed at least ten times. V gene TRBV7-2 combines with J gene TRBJ1-1, with D unclear. The germline V and J ends were trimmed by 5 bases and 0 bases, with 13 bases remaining between them. This CDR3 has 15 amino acids. From germline, CDR1 is SGHTA and CDR2 FQGNSA. CDR3 nucleotides: TGTGCCAGCAGCACCCGGCCCAGTATGAACACTGAAGCTTTCTTT. Its protein is CASSTRPSMNTEAFF.

The J gene is TRBJ1-1, the V gene TRBV7-8; no clear D. This CDR3 region has 14 residues. V was clipped by 1 base and J by 1 base, with 7 bases between them. Germline-derived CDR1 and CDR2 are SGHVS and FQNEAQ. The CDR3 region has the DNA TGTGCCAGCAGCTTAGAAAGCCGGAACACTGAAGCTTTCTTT. Translating gives CASSLESRNTEAFF.

The V call is TRBV28, the J call TRBJ2-7; D is ambiguous. CDR3 size: 13 residues. Between the trimmed V and J ends, which lost 1 base and 2 bases, there was a span of 6 bases. CDR1 is MDHEN and CDR2 is SYDVKM in the germline V gene. This CDR3 reads CASSLLQPYEQYF. CDR3 nucleotide sequence: TGTGCCAGCAGTTTATTACAGCCCTACGAGCAGTACTTC. The whole variable domain, remainder taken from reference TRBV28 and TRBJ2-7, is DVKVTQSSRYLVKRTGEKVFLECVQDMDHENMFWYRQDPGLGLRLIYFSYDVKMKEKGDIPEGYSVSREKKERFSLILESASTNQTSMYLCASSLLQPYEQYFGPGTRLTVT.

This clonotype was detected many times. This CDR3 is CASSPLTSGTDTQYF. CDR3 bases: TGTGCCAGCAGTCCACTTACTAGCGGAACAGATACGCAGTATTTT. The rearrangement links TRBV12-3 or TRBV12-4 to TRBJ2-3, with TRBD2 matching over 8 bases. J gave up 3 bases and V 5 bases, and 7 bases lay outside the gene matches. The CDR3 has 15 amino acids.

This clonotype was found many times. The rearrangement joins TRBV4-3 to TRBJ2-7; the D call may be TRBD1 or TRBD2 (5 bases each). Germline lookup yields CDR1 LGHNA and CDR2 YSLEER. The CDR3 has 15 amino acids. Trimming took off 4 bases at V and 2 bases at J, with 15 bases between the two ends. CDR3 amino acids: CASSRDRLEPYEQYF. The CDR3 DNA sequence: TGCGCCAGCAGCCGGGACCGATTGGAACCCTACGAGCAGTACTTC.

This clonotype was detected a few times. The chain employs TRBV24-1 and TRBJ2-1, with D tentatively TRBD1 (5 bases). V gave up 3 bases and J gave up 1 base, with 6 bases separating them. The CDR3 is made up of 14 amino acids. The germline V gene has CDR1 KGHDR and CDR2 SFDVKD. The CDR3 nucleotides are TGTGCCACCAGTGATCGACAGTCCTACAATGAGCAGTTCTTC. Amino acid sequence: CATSDRQSYNEQFF.

The chain combines TRBV6-2 or TRBV6-3 with TRBJ2-3, with TRBD2 matching over 9 bases. The CDR3 runs to 16 residues. CDR1 is MNHEY, CDR2 SVGEGT, per germline. V shed 2 bases, J shed 1 base, and the junction held 4 bases outside the gene matches. CDR3 residues: CASSYGERGGTDTQYF. CDR3 nucleotides: TGTGCCAGCAGTTACGGAGAGCGGGGGGGCACAGATACGCAGTATTTT.

J is TRBJ2-7 and V is TRBV28; the D gene is possibly TRBD2 (5 bases). In germline, CDR1 is MDHEN, CDR2 SYDVKM. This CDR3 has 15 amino acids. V gave up 2 bases and J gave up 6 bases, with 17 bases separating them. For the CDR3, the DNA is TGTGCCAGCAGTTTACCTACTACTAGTTCCGTCGAGCAGTACTTC. This codes for CASSLPTTSSVEQYF.

This clonotype was counted at least ten times. The chain is built from TRBV18 and TRBJ1-1; no clear D. There are 13 residues in the CDR3. With 2 bases removed from V and 3 bases from J, the gap between germline ends came to 7 bases. CDR1 and CDR2 from the germline V gene are KGHSH and LQKENI. CDR3 sequence reads: CASSPTRDTEAFF. In nucleotides, the CDR3 is TGTGCCAGCTCACCAACGCGGGACACTGAAGCTTTCTTT.

The chain recombines TRBV21-1 with TRBJ2-5; TRBD1, the table's D call, lacks a check against the DNA. TRBV21-1 is designated a pseudogene. CDR3 size: 13 residues. The CDR3 bases are TGTGCCATGCAGACGTGGGGGCAAGAGACCCAGTACTTC. Protein sequence: CAMQTWGQETQYF.

The table lists this clonotype with a few counts. The chain uses TRBV5-1 and TRBJ2-6; 8 positions agree with TRBD1. Looked up from germline, CDR1 is SGHRS and CDR2 is YFSETQ. The CDR3 consists of 16 residues. Unmatched junction bases numbered 5, after V lost 4 bases and J lost 2 bases. The chain's CDR3 is CASSGRTGPGANVLTF. The DNA for the CDR3 is TGCGCCAGCAGCGGCAGGACAGGGCCTGGGGCCAACGTCCTGACTTTC. Together with reference TRBV5-1 and TRBJ2-6, the CDR3 gives the full variable domain: KAGVTQTPRYLIKTRGQQVTLSCSPISGHRSVSWYQQTPGQGLQFLFEYFSETQRNKGNFPGRFSGRQFSNSRSEMNVSTLELGDSALYLCASSGRTGPGANVLTFGAGSRLTVL.

This clonotype occurred a few times. The J gene is TRBJ2-7, the V gene TRBV10-3; TRBD1 agrees at 10 bases. The germline gives CDR1 ENHRY, CDR2 SYGVKD. The CDR3 totals 16 residues. V was clipped by 8 bases and J by 0 bases; unmatched bases: 10. The CDR3 nucleotides are TGTGCCATCGGGAGGACAGGGGGTGACAACTCCTACGAGCAGTACTTC. Protein sequence: CAIGRTGGDNSYEQYF.

This clonotype was seen at least ten times. This sequence joins TRBV12-3 or TRBV12-4 and TRBJ2-2; the match to TRBD2 covers 8 bases. Trimming cost V 10 bases and J 6 bases; bases outside gene matches: 13. This CDR3 has 15 residues. DNA of the CDR3: TGTGCCACCCGGGGGGGGGTTCCGTCACCCGGGGAGCTGTTTTTT. Translating gives CATRGGVPSPGELFF.

The chain employs TRBV6-1 and TRBJ1-2; D is uncertain. The V gene lost 2 bases and the J gene lost 4 bases, with 5 bases spanning the gap. CDR3 size: 12 residues. Germline V gene data show CDR1 as MNHNS and CDR2 as SASEGT. The CDR3 nucleotides read TGTGCCAGCAGTGAACAGTTCTATGGCTACACCTTC. It codes for CASSEQFYGYTF.

This clonotype was seen at least ten times. The CDR3 DNA reads TGTGCCATCAGTGAGGAGAGGGGGCCTTACAATGAGCAGTTCTTC. It is translated as CAISEERGPYNEQFF. J is TRBJ2-1 and V is TRBV10-3; 7 bases are a match to TRBD1. V lost 2 bases to trimming and J lost 4 bases; unmatched junction nucleotides: 5. Germline V gives CDR1 ENHRY, CDR2 SYGVKD. This CDR3 has 15 amino acids.

This clonotype was recorded at least ten times. The chain joins TRBV3-1 to TRBJ2-3, with D maybe TRBD2 (5 bases). Germline CDR1 LGHDT, CDR2 YNNKEL (reference sequence). The CDR3 is 15 amino acids. The V end was cut by 2 bases, the J end by 3 bases, with 12 bases between. CDR3 nucleotides: TGTGCCAGCAGCCAACGGCGTCTAGCAACAGATACGCAGTATTTT. It specifies CASSQRRLATDTQYF.

The J gene is TRBJ2-2, the V gene TRBV12-3 or TRBV12-4; either TRBD1 or TRBD2 may fit D (5 bases each). Trimming removed 3 bases at V and 5 bases at J, with 13 bases between. This CDR3 contains 15 residues. DNA of the CDR3: TGTGCCAGCAGTTTGGGGACCCCTAAAACCGGGGAGCTGTTTTTT. Encoded protein: CASSLGTPKTGELFF.

The chain joins TRBV20-1 to TRBJ2-5; 12 bases match TRBD2. V shed 5 bases, J shed 2 bases, and the junction held 9 bases outside the gene matches. The CDR3 totals 16 residues. Germline CDR1 DFQATT, CDR2 SNEGSKA (reference sequence). The CDR3 DNA sequence: TGCAGTGCTGGATCGACTAGCGGGGGCCGACAAGAGACCCAGTACTTC. Its protein product is CSAGSTSGGRQETQYF.

This clonotype was seen more than once but under ten times. The chain combines TRBV18 with TRBJ1-1; D gene unclear. CDR1 and CDR2 (germline): KGHSH, LQKENI. This CDR3 comprises 16 residues. V lost 0 bases and J 3 bases, leaving 14 bases between the germline ends. CDR3 bases: TGTGCCAGCTCACCACCGGCAGCCCAAACCGACACTGAAGCTTTCTTT. It encodes CASSPPAAQTDTEAFF.

The chain couples TRBV24-1 to TRBJ2-3; TRBD1 might be the D (6 bases). The germline CDR1 and CDR2 sequences are KGHDR and SFDVKD. V was cut by 3 bases and J by 2 bases, with 11 bases left in between. The CDR3 runs to 15 residues. CDR3 DNA: TGTGCCACCAGTGATCAGGGACACCTCACAGATACGCAGTATTTT. As protein: CATSDQGHLTDTQYF.

The V gene is TRBV20-1, the J gene TRBJ1-5; D gene ambiguous. V was shortened by 3 bases and J by 0 bases, with 9 bases between the two germline ends. CDR3 length: 14 residues. Germline CDR1 and CDR2: DFQATT and SNEGSKA (reference sequence). The CDR3 sequence: CSAREAFSNQPQHF. In DNA, the CDR3 is TGCAGTGCTAGGGAGGCTTTTAGCAATCAGCCCCAGCATTTT.

This sequence joins TRBV5-1 and TRBJ2-2; D remains ambiguous. The V gene's germline CDR1 is SGHRS and CDR2 YFSETQ. Between the trimmed V and J ends, which lost 4 bases and 0 bases, there was a span of 13 bases. This CDR3 comprises 16 residues. CDR3 nucleotides: TGCGCCAGCAGCCCGACAAGTACCGCGAACACCGGGGAGCTGTTTTTT. It translates to CASSPTSTANTGELFF.